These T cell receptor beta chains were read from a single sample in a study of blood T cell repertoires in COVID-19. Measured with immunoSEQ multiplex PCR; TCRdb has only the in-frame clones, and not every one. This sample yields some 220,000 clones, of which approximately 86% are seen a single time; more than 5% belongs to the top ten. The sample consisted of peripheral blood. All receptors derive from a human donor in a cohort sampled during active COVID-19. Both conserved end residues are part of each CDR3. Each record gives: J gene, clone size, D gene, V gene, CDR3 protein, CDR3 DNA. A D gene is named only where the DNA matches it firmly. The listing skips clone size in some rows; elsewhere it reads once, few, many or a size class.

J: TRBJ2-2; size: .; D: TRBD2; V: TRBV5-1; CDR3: CASSGGLAGTGELFF; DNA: TGCGCCAGCAGCGGGGGACTAGCGGGCACCGGGGAGCTGTTTTTT
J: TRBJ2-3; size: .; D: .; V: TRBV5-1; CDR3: CASYEGGTDTQYF; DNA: TGCGCCAGCTATGAGGGCGGCACAGATACGCAGTATTTT
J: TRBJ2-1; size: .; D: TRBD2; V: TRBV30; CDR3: CAWSIASGGGSEQFF; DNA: TGTGCCTGGAGTATCGCTAGCGGGGGTGGCAGTGAGCAGTTCTTC
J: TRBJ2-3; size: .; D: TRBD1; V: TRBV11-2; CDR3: CASSPTGGGTDTQYF; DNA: TGTGCCAGCAGCCCTACAGGGGGCGGCACAGATACGCAGTATTTT
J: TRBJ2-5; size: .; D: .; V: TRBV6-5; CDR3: CASSRWSGETQYF; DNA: TGTGCCAGCAGTCGGTGGAGCGGAGAGACCCAGTACTTC
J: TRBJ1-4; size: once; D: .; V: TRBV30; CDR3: CAWSVGGRVLATNEKLFF; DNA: TGTGCCTGGAGTGTTGGAGGGAGGGTACTTGCAACTAATGAAAAACTGTTTTTT
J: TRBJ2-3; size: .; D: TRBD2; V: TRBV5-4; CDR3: CASSLDGRDTDTQYF; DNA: TGTGCCAGCAGCTTAGACGGGAGGGACACAGATACGCAGTATTTT
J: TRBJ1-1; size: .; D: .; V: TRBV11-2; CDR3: CASTPGGRVEAFF; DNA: TGTGCCAGCACCCCGGGGGGGCGCGTTGAAGCTTTCTTT
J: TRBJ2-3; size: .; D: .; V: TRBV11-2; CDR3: CASSRLRRTDTQYF; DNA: TGTGCCAGCAGCCGCCTACGCCGCACAGATACGCAGTATTTT
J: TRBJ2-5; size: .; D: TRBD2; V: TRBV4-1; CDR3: CASSQDLSLAGGLRHETQYF; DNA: TGCGCCAGCAGCCAAGATCTGTCGCTAGCGGGGGGTTTACGTCACGAGACCCAGTACTTC
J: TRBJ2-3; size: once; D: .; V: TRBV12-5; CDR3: CASGSPRMQGLTDTQYF; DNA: TGTGCTAGTGGTTCACCGCGCATGCAGGGACTCACAGATACGCAGTATTTT
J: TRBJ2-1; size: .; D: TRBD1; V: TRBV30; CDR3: CAWSGRDREASGQFF; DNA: TGTGCCTGGAGTGGCCGGGACAGGGAGGCATCGGGGCAGTTCTTC
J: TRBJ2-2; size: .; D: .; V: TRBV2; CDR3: CASLYQGSTGELFF; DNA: TGTGCCAGCCTATACCAGGGGAGCACCGGGGAGCTGTTTTTT
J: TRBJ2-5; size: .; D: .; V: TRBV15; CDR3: CATSRGAWGRETQYF; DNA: TGTGCCACCAGCAGGGGTGCGTGGGGCCGGGAGACCCAGTACTTC
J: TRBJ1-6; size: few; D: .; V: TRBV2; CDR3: CASSVLQDNSPLHF; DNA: TGTGCCAGCAGTGTACTACAGGACAATTCACCCCTCCACTTT
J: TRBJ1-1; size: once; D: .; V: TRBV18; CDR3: CASSPPRENTEAFF; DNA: TGTGCCAGCTCACCCCCCCGGGAGAACACTGAAGCTTTCTTT
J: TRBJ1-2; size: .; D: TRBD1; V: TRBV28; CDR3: CASSDTGTGGRLDGYTF; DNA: TGTGCCAGCAGTGATACCGGGACAGGGGGCCGATTAGATGGCTACACCTTC
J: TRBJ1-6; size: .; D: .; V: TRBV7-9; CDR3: CASSLDRQGSYNSPLHF; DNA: TGTGCCAGCAGCTTAGACCGTCAGGGTTCCTATAATTCACCCCTCCACTTT
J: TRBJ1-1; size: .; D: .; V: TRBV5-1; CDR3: CASSSQGPMNTEAFF; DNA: TGCGCCAGCAGCTCCCAGGGGCCCATGAACACTGAAGCTTTCTTT
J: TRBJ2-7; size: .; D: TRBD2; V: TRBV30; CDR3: CAWNARGGFNEQYF; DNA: TGTGCCTGGAATGCCCGGGGGGGTTTCAACGAGCAGTACTTC
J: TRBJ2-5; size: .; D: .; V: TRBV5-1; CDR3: CASSLEGTLQETQYF; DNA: TGCGCCAGCAGCTTGGAGGGGACTCTACAAGAGACCCAGTACTTC
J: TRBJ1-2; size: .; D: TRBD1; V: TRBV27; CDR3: CASSTGTGDYGYTF; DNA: TGTGCCAGCAGTACAGGGACAGGGGATTATGGCTACACCTTC
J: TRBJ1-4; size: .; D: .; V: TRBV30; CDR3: CAWSLGQGPNEKLFF; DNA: TGTGCCTGGAGTCTAGGGCAGGGTCCGAATGAAAAACTGTTTTTT
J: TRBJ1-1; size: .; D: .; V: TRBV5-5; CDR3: CASSLQAGKGTEAFF; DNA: TGTGCCAGCAGCTTGCAGGCGGGGAAGGGCACTGAAGCTTTCTTT
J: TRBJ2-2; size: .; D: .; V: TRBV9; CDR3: CASSFAGRSDTGELFF; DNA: TGTGCCAGCAGCTTCGCAGGGAGGTCGGACACCGGGGAGCTGTTTTTT
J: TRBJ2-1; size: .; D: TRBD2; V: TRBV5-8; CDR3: CASSLLAGYSYNEQFF; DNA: TGTGCCAGCAGCTTGCTAGCGGGGTACTCCTACAATGAGCAGTTCTTC
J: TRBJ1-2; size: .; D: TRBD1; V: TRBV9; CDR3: CASSTRPGTEAYGYTF; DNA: TGTGCCAGCAGCACCAGACCCGGGACAGAAGCATATGGCTACACCTTC
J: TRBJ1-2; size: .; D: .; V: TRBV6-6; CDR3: CASSLTTGRAGYTF; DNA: TGTGCCAGCAGTCTGACTACAGGGAGGGCTGGCTACACCTTC
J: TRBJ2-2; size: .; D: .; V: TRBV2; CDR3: CASILDRPGTGELFF; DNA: .
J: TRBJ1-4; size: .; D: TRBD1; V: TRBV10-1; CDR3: CASPSGTGGNEKLFF; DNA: TGCGCCAGCCCCTCGGGGACAGGGGGCAATGAAAAACTGTTTTTT
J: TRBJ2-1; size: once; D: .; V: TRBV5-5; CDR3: CASSGGQYYNEQFF; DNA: TGTGCCAGCAGCGGAGGACAGTACTACAATGAGCAGTTCTTC
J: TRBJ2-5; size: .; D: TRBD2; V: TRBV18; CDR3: CATREGPQETQYF; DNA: TGTGCCACCCGGGAGGGGCCCCAAGAGACCCAGTACTTC
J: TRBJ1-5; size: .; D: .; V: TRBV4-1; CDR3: CASSQGQGRGYNQPQHF; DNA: TGCGCCAGCAGCCAAGGTCAGGGTAGGGGGTACAATCAGCCCCAGCATTTT
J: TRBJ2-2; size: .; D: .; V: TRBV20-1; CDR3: CSASYRADTGELFF; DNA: TGCAGTGCTAGTTACAGGGCTGACACCGGGGAGCTGTTTTTT
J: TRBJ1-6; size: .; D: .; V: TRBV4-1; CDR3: CASSQAQGYSPLHF; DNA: TGCGCCAGCAGCCAAGCCCAGGGGTATTCACCCCTCCACTTT
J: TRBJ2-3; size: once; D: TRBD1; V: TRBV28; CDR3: CAASTGGLDTQYF; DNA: TGTGCCGCTTCGACAGGGGGCCTAGATACGCAGTATTTT
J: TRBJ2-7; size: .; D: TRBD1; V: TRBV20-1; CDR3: CSASGRTGGTDEQYF; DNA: TGCAGTGCTAGTGGTAGGACAGGGGGCACGGACGAGCAGTACTTC
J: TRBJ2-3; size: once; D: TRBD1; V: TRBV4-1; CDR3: CASSPLSRGSTDTQYF; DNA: TGCGCCAGCAGCCCCCTGAGCAGGGGGAGCACAGATACGCAGTATTTT
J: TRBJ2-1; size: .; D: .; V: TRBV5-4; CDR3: CASSFPGGYGNEQFF; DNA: TGTGCCAGCAGCTTCCCGGGGGGCTATGGGAATGAGCAGTTCTTC
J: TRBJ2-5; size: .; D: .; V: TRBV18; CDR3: CASSQTAPKQETQYF; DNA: TGTGCCAGCTCCCAGACAGCCCCTAAGCAAGAGACCCAGTACTTC
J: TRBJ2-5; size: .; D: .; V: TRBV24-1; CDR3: CATSDSGGNQETQYF; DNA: TGTGCCACCAGTGATTCCGGAGGAAATCAAGAGACCCAGTACTTC
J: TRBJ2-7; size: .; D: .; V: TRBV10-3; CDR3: CAIRTDSFDREQYF; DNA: TGTGCCATCAGAACCGACAGTTTTGATCGCGAGCAGTACTTC
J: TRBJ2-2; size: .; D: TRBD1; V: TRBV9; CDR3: CASSPRQGASTGELFF; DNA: TGTGCCAGCAGCCCCCGGCAGGGGGCGTCCACCGGGGAGCTGTTTTTT
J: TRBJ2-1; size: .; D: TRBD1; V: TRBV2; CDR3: CASSHRGTAINEQFF; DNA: TGTGCCAGCAGTCACAGGGGGACAGCGATAAATGAGCAGTTCTTC
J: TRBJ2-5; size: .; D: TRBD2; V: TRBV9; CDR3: CASSVSASGSHSQETQYF; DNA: TGTGCCAGCAGCGTAAGTGCTAGCGGGAGTCATTCTCAAGAGACCCAGTACTTC
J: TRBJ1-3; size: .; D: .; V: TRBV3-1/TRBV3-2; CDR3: CASSQDAYSGNTIYF; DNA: TGTGCCAGCAGCCAAGATGCCTACTCTGGAAACACCATATATTTT
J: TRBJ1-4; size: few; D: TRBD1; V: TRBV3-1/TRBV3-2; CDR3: CASSQGTGTNEKLFF; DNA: TGTGCCAGCAGCCAAGGGACAGGAACTAATGAAAAACTGTTTTTT
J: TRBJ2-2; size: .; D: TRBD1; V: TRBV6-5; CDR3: CASGMGQRLAGELFF; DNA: TGTGCCAGCGGAATGGGACAGCGACTCGCCGGGGAGCTGTTTTTT
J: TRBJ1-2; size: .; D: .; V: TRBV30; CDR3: CAWRARNYGYTF; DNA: TGTGCCTGGAGGGCTCGAAACTATGGCTACACCTTC
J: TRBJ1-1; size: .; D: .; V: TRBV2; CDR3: CASSKGVANTEAFF; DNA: TGTGCCAGCAGCAAGGGGGTAGCGAACACTGAAGCTTTCTTT
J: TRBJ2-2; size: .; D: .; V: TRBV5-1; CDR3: CASSLFEGSNTGELFF; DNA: TGCGCCAGCAGCTTGTTCGAGGGATCGAACACCGGGGAGCTGTTTTTT
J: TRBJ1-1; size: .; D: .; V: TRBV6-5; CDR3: CASSYRSRGTEAFF; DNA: TGTGCCAGCAGTTACCGGAGTAGGGGAACTGAAGCTTTCTTT
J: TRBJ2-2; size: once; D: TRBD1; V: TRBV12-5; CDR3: CASGLRTGGTGELFF; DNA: TGTGCTAGTGGTCTACGGACAGGGGGCACCGGGGAGCTGTTTTTT